This passage covers 25 T cell receptor beta chains from one sample sequenced in a study of shared clonotypes between healthy human individuals. The data were produced by immunoSEQ multiplex PCR, yet TCRdb's version contains in-frame clones alone and is incomplete. The sample records about 470,000 clones, about 85% being singletons. Sequencing used PBMCs. The source of these receptors is a woman between 40 and 55 years old in good health. Some clones in this sample may be carry-over from other donors' samples.

The V and J genes are TRBV19 and TRBJ2-6; D is uncertain. CDR3 length equals 15 residues. The germline CDR1 and CDR2 sequences are LNHDA and SQIVND (reference sequence). The V gene lost 2 bases and the J gene lost 4 bases, with 9 bases spanning the gap. The CDR3 nucleotides read TGTGCCAGTAGTATACCGGAAGTAGGGGCCAACGTCCTGACTTTC. Its translation is CASSIPEVGANVLTF.

This rearrangement joins TRBV6-8 to TRBJ2-7; D not resolved. With 9 bases removed from V and 3 bases from J, the gap between germline ends came to 21 bases. The CDR3 loop spans 15 amino acids. Germline values: CDR1 MNHGY, CDR2 SAAAGT. The CDR3 loop reads CASLSPVPDVYEQYF. The CDR3 DNA sequence: TGTGCCAGTCTCTCCCCGGTACCGGACGTCTACGAGCAGTACTTC.

The sample holds a few counts of this clone. The CDR3 reads CATSRDGDRDDEQFF. The CDR3 DNA reads TGTGCCACCAGCAGAGATGGGGACAGGGACGATGAGCAGTTCTTC. The chain links TRBV15 to TRBJ2-1; 9 nucleotides line up with TRBD1. CDR3 length: 15 amino acids. Trimming took 0 bases from V and 8 from J; bases not matched to a gene: 5. From germline, CDR1 is LNHNV and CDR2 YYDKDF (reference sequence).

The DNA for the CDR3 is TGTGCCAGCAGATCCAACAGTTACGGTTATGAAAAACTGTTTTTT. This translates into CASRSNSYGYEKLFF. The J gene is TRBJ1-4, the V gene TRBV2; D not resolved. The germline V and J ends were trimmed by 6 bases and 6 bases, with 17 bases remaining between them. The CDR3 is 15 amino acids. Germline CDR1 reads SNHLY; CDR2 reads FYNNEI.

The chain employs TRBV9 and TRBJ2-7, with D perhaps TRBD1 (5 bases). The V end lost 0 bases, the J end lost 2 bases, and 9 bases lay between the germline ends. CDR3 length: 14 residues. CDR1 is SGDLS, CDR2 YYNGEE, per germline. The CDR3 sequence is CASSVGGATYEQYF. The CDR3 DNA is TGTGCCAGCAGCGTAGGTGGGGCTACCTACGAGCAGTACTTC. The full variable domain, its missing parts supplied by reference TRBV9 and TRBJ2-7, is DSGVTQTPKHLITATGQRVTLRCSPRSGDLSVYWYQQSLDQGLQFLIQYYNGEERAKGNILERFSAQQFPDLHSELNLSSLELGDSALYFCASSVGGATYEQYFGPGTRLTVT.

Worth noting for this clone: A clone one base away is much larger, so this may be a read error. V is TRBV11-2 and J is TRBJ1-1, with a possible D match to TRBD1 (5 bases). From germline, CDR1 is SGHAT and CDR2 FQNNGV. The germline V and J ends were trimmed by 0 bases and 4 bases, with 12 bases remaining between them. This CDR3 region has 15 residues. The CDR3 region is CASSLDRQGGTEAFF. The CDR3 nucleotides read TGTGCCAGCAGCTTAGATCGGCAGGGTGGCACTGAAGCTTTCTTT. The entire variable domain, with the rest obtained from reference TRBV11-2 and TRBJ1-1, is as follows: EAGVAQSPRYKIIEKRQSVAFWCNPISGHATLYWYQQILGQGPKLLIQFQNNGVVDDSQLPKDRFSAERLKGVDSTLKIQPAKLEDSAVYLCASSLDRQGGTEAFFGQGTRLTVV.

V is TRBV4-1 and J is TRBJ2-7; D is possibly TRBD2 (6 bases). Germline-derived CDR1 and CDR2 are MGHRA and YSYEKL. V was cut by 0 bases and J by 2 bases, with 14 bases left in between. This CDR3 comprises 16 residues. Here the CDR3 DNA reads TGCGCCAGCAGCCAAGAATGGAGCGGGCAAACCTACGAGCAGTACTTC. Translating it yields CASSQEWSGQTYEQYF.

This clone was detected only a few times. CDR3 loop: CASSQDPGTSGRVGTDTQYF. The CDR3 DNA sequence: TGCGCCAGCAGCCAAGACCCGGGGACTAGCGGGAGGGTGGGTACAGATACGCAGTATTTT. The genes are TRBV4-1 and TRBJ2-3, with 16 bases identical to TRBD2. CDR1 and CDR2 (germline): MGHRA, YSYEKL. The CDR3 is made up of 20 amino acids. V was pared by 0 bases and J by 3 bases, with 9 bases of the junction left unmatched.

V is TRBV5-1 and J is TRBJ1-2; TRBD1 aligns across 7 bases. The V gene's germline CDR1 is SGHRS and CDR2 YFSETQ. V gave up 4 bases and J gave up 3 bases; unmatched junction bases: 3. The CDR3 contains 13 residues. The CDR3 region has the DNA TGCGCCAGCAGCGTCGACAGGGACTATGGCTACACCTTC. The encoded protein is CASSVDRDYGYTF. The full variable domain, with the rest looked up from reference TRBV5-1 and TRBJ1-2, is KAGVTQTPRYLIKTRGQQVTLSCSPISGHRSVSWYQQTPGQGLQFLFEYFSETQRNKGNFPGRFSGRQFSNSRSEMNVSTLELGDSALYLCASSVDRDYGYTFGSGTRLTVV.

The CDR3 nucleotides read TGTGCCAGCAGCTTAGATAGGGTCAGGGCATTTGGGACTACTAATGAAAAACTGTTTTTT. This encodes CASSLDRVRAFGTTNEKLFF. The chain recombines TRBV7-8 with TRBJ1-4; the D gene is possibly TRBD1 (5 bases). V lost 1 base to trimming and J lost 2 bases, with 23 bases between them. The CDR3 is 20 amino acids. Per germline, CDR1 SGHVS and CDR2 FQNEAQ.

The rearrangement joins TRBV18 to TRBJ1-1; D gene ambiguous. Germline values: CDR1 KGHSH, CDR2 LQKENI. V lost 3 bases to trimming and J lost 6 bases, with 11 bases between them. CDR3 size: 13 residues. In DNA, the CDR3 is TGTGCCAGCTCACCGGCCGGAGGCGCTGAAGCTTTCTTT. The encoded protein is CASSPAGGAEAFF.

This clone has a handful of counts. Germline and junction disagree at one end, which may indicate a read error. The chain combines TRBV15 with TRBJ2-5; D unresolved. Germline loops: CDR1 LNHNV, CDR2 YYDKDF (reference sequence). This CDR3 comprises 17 residues. The CDR3 DNA reads as TGTGCCACCAGCCGAGAGGTGCAGACACTTCTTGTGGAGACCCAGTACTTC. Translated: CATSREVQTLLVETQYF. The full variable domain, rest sourced from reference TRBV15 and TRBJ2-5, is DAMVIQNPRYQVTQFGKPVTLSCSQTLNHNVMYWYQQKSSQAPKLLFHYYDKDFNNEADTPDNFQSRRPNTSFCFLDIRSPGLGDTAMYLCATSREVQTLLVETQYFGPGTRLLVL.

This clone was picked up a small number of times. The chain has TRBV19 and TRBJ1-1; 8 bases match TRBD1. Germline V gene sequence: CDR1 LNHDA, CDR2 SQIVND (reference sequence). J was trimmed by 0 bases and V by 9 bases; bases with no gene match: 6. The CDR3 has 14 amino acids. CDR3 loop: CASVDRGLNTEAFF. CDR3 sequence (DNA): TGTGCCAGCGTAGACAGGGGTTTGAACACTGAAGCTTTCTTT.

In its sample, this clone was seen once. The gene calls are TRBV10-2 and TRBJ2-7, with 12 bases fitting TRBD2. The CDR3 length is 15 residues. CDR1 is WSHSY and CDR2 is SAAADI in the germline V gene. Germline trimming cut 6 bases from V and 2 bases from J; bases unmatched to any gene: 5. CDR3 in DNA: TGCGCCAGCAGACGACTAGCGGGAGATACCTACGAGCAGTACTTC. Protein: CASRRLAGDTYEQYF.

The chain has TRBV7-8 and TRBJ1-2, with D unclear. Germline V gives CDR1 SGHVS, CDR2 FQNEAQ. V lost 4 bases and J lost 1, with 13 bases in between. There are 15 residues in the CDR3. The CDR3 region has the DNA TGTGCCAGCAGCTCTACATGGGGTAGTAACTATGGCTACACCTTC. Its translation: CASSSTWGSNYGYTF.

This chain connects TRBV7-6 to TRBJ2-6; maybe TRBD2 (5 bases). Germline V gene data show CDR1 as SGHVS and CDR2 as FNYEAQ. V was pared by 2 bases and J by 3 bases, with 8 bases between. The CDR3 loop spans 15 amino acids. CDR3 region: CASSLSGLGANVLTF. CDR3 sequence (DNA): TGTGCCAGCAGCTTATCCGGACTTGGGGCCAACGTCCTGACTTTC. Full variable domain (rest looked up from reference TRBV7-6 and TRBJ2-6): GAGVSQSPRYKVTKRGQDVALRCDPISGHVSLYWYRQALGQGPEFLTYFNYEAQQDKSGLPNDRFSAERPEGSISTLTIQRTEQRDSAMYRCASSLSGLGANVLTFGAGSRLTVL.

The rearrangement links TRBV5-1 to TRBJ2-7; the match to TRBD2 covers 10 bases. Unmatched junction bases numbered 8, after V lost 4 bases and J lost 4 bases. The CDR3 is 15 amino acids. CDR1 is SGHRS, CDR2 YFSETQ, per germline. The CDR3 coding sequence is TGCGCCAGCAGCGAGGCTAGCGGGAGTGGGTACGAGCAGTACTTC. Translated, it gives CASSEASGSGYEQYF.

The rearrangement uses TRBV5-1 and TRBJ2-1; 10 bases are shared with TRBD2. Germline V gene lookup returns CDR1 SGHRS and CDR2 YFSETQ. Trimming took 4 bases from V and 8 from J; bases not matched to a gene: 9. This CDR3 spans 15 amino acids. The CDR3 loop is CASSPSSGRAHEQFF. The CDR3 bases are TGCGCCAGCAGCCCTTCGAGCGGGAGGGCCCATGAGCAGTTCTTC.

The chain recombines TRBV28 with TRBJ2-5; the D is unclear. Trimming took 1 base from V and 9 from J, leaving 9 bases between them. The CDR3 totals 12 residues. The germline V gene encodes CDR1 MDHEN and CDR2 SYDVKM. The CDR3 spells CASSLYPEPQYF. CDR3 sequence (DNA): TGTGCCAGCAGTTTATATCCGGAGCCCCAGTACTTC.

The chain recombines TRBV27 with TRBJ2-1; unclear D gene. The CDR3 totals 11 residues. The V end was cut by 8 bases, the J end by 8 bases, with 10 bases between. Germline-derived CDR1 and CDR2 are MNHEY and SMNVEV (reference sequence). Here the CDR3 DNA reads TGTGCCAGCCCCCCTGCGGATGAGCAGTTCTTC. Its protein product is CASPPADEQFF.

The V call is TRBV4-1, the J call TRBJ2-1; TRBD2 aligns across 10 bases. Trimming cost V 4 bases and J 8 bases; bases outside gene matches: 11. Germline V gene data show CDR1 as MGHRA and CDR2 as YSYEKL. The CDR3 length is 16 residues. The CDR3 DNA reads TGCGCCAGCAGCCGCCGTCTAGCGGGAGATGGCGATGAGCAGTTCTTC. Translation: CASSRRLAGDGDEQFF.

This clone has just a few counts. This chain uses TRBV29-1 with TRBJ2-1; 7 positions agree with TRBD2. CDR1 SQVTM and CDR2 ANQGSEA come from the germline V gene. The CDR3 length is 14 residues. V shed 0 bases and J 8 bases; nucleotides not matched to a gene: 7. CDR3 nucleotides: TGCAGCGTTGAAGATCCTGCGGGAGACGATGAGCAGTTCTTC. It encodes CSVEDPAGDDEQFF.

This clone appeared many times. The J gene is TRBJ2-7, the V gene TRBV7-8; TRBD2 aligns across 10 bases. V dropped 5 bases and J dropped 3; count of bases not matched to a gene: 10. CDR3 length: 16 amino acids. Germline V gene lookup returns CDR1 SGHVS and CDR2 FQNEAQ. Here the CDR3 reads CASSPPQLAGSYEQYF. The CDR3, as DNA: TGTGCCAGCAGCCCCCCCCAACTAGCGGGAAGCTACGAGCAGTACTTC.

This chain connects TRBV29-1 to TRBJ1-5; weak D call: TRBD1 (5 bases). The ends were cut back, 4 bases at V and 3 bases at J, with 13 bases in the middle. The CDR3 covers 14 residues. Germline CDR1 SQVTM, CDR2 ANQGSEA. CDR3 DNA: TGCAGCGTTGCTGGGGGGGGTTCCAATCAGCCCCAGCATTTT. Protein sequence: CSVAGGGSNQPQHF.

This clone was detected only once. This sequence joins TRBV28 and TRBJ1-6, with 7 bases identical to TRBD1. V dropped 3 bases and J dropped 9; count of bases not matched to a gene: 11. Germline loops: CDR1 MDHEN, CDR2 SYDVKM. The CDR3 is 16 amino acids. CDR3 DNA sequence: TGTGCCAGCAGTTTGGGACAGCTGGTAGACACTTCACCCCTCCACTTT. This translates into CASSLGQLVDTSPLHF.